This T cell receptor (beta chain) was recorded in a study of technical replicates of blood from a handful of donors. The V gene's germline CDR1 is MNHNS and CDR2 SASEGT. The V and J ends lost 6 bases and 1 base respectively, with 9 bases between them. CDR3 length equals 13 residues. Profiling relied on immunoSEQ multiplex PCR, and the TCRdb table lists in-frame clones only, not all of them. The sample holds tens of thousands of clones; roughly 98% are singletons and the top ten take around 0.16%. The sequenced sample consisted of T cells isolated from PBMCs. The source of this sequence is a human donor in good health. The chain recombines TRBV6-1 with TRBJ2-5, with D perhaps matching TRBD1 (5 bases). Here the CDR3 DNA reads TGTGCCAGCAGCTGGACAATCCAAGAGACCCAGTACTTC. Translation: CASSWTIQETQYF.